Shown below are 24 T cell receptor beta chains from a single sample sequenced in a study of CD8+ T cells in alopecia areata. Reverse transcribed after extraction, RNA yielded cDNA as the sequencing template. Measured with immunoSEQ multiplex PCR; TCRdb has only the in-frame clones, and not every one. The table has 120,000 or so clones, under 65% seen once. Treatment here: oral pan-JAK inhibitor, 5-10 mg twice daily. This material consisted of CD4+ T cells sorted from blood, taken at week 4, from a patient treated with tofacitinib. All receptors derive from a human donor with alopecia areata.

The table lists this clone with a few counts. CDR3 sequence (DNA): TGTGCCAGCAGCCGCGACCGGAAAGAGACCCAGTACTTC. It codes for CASSRDRKETQYF. V and J are TRBV5-4 and TRBJ2-5; no clear D gene. Trimming pared 4 bases from V and 3 bases from J, leaving 10 bases between. CDR1 and CDR2 (germline): SGHNT, YYREEE (reference sequence). The CDR3 is 13 amino acids.

The chain is built from TRBV10-3 and TRBJ2-7, with D possibly being TRBD1 (6 bases). The CDR3 contains 14 residues. V lost 5 bases, J lost 3 bases, and 14 bases lay in between. Germline values: CDR1 ENHRY, CDR2 SYGVKD. CDR3 sequence reads: CAISSGALIYEQYF. CDR3 coding DNA: TGTGCCATCAGTTCAGGGGCGCTAATCTACGAGCAGTACTTC.

Comment on this clone: The same CDR3 arises from other DNA sequences in this sample as well. The chain recombines TRBV20-1 with TRBJ2-5; no clear D. Trimming left V 1 base short and J 5 bases short, with 2 bases between. Germline assignment: CDR1 DFQATT and CDR2 SNEGSKA (reference sequence). This CDR3 is built from 10 residues. The CDR3, as DNA: TGCAGTGCTAGAGTGGAGACCCAGTACTTC. Translating gives CSARVETQYF.

The chain recombines TRBV7-2 with TRBJ2-2, with TRBD2 matching over 10 bases. This CDR3 is 15 amino acids long. With 5 bases clipped from V and 3 bases from J, the junction kept 3 bases outside the gene matches. Germline CDR1 and CDR2: SGHTA and FQGNSA. Here the CDR3 DNA reads TGTGCCAGCAGCGGAGCGGGAGGGGACACCGGGGAGCTGTTTTTT. It codes for CASSGAGGDTGELFF.

The chain combines TRBV7-6 with TRBJ2-7; perhaps TRBD2 as D (6 bases). In germline, CDR1 is SGHVS, CDR2 FNYEAQ. This CDR3 region has 15 residues. Trimming removed 5 bases from V and 1 base from J, with 15 bases in between. The CDR3: CASSPKPGLSYEQYF. The CDR3 region has the DNA TGTGCCAGCAGCCCTAAACCGGGACTTTCCTACGAGCAGTACTTC.

The chain uses TRBV19 and TRBJ2-3, with TRBD2 identical over 9 bases. The trim removed 5 bases at V and 4 bases at J, leaving 16 bases unmatched. The CDR3 loop spans 18 amino acids. Per the germline V gene, CDR1 is LNHDA and CDR2 is SQIVND (reference sequence). This chain's CDR3 is CASSFPSLGGGAPDTQYF. In nucleotides, the CDR3 is TGTGCCAGTAGTTTCCCGTCTCTCGGCGGGGGGGCCCCAGATACGCAGTATTTT.

The chain joins TRBV7-2 to TRBJ1-2, with D possibly matching TRBD1 (6 bases). The CDR3 extends over 14 amino acids. The V and J ends lost 3 bases and 6 bases respectively, with 14 bases between them. The germline gives CDR1 SGHTA, CDR2 FQGNSA. This CDR3 is CASSFSTNRDGYTF. Here the CDR3 DNA reads TGTGCCAGCAGCTTCTCCACAAACAGGGATGGCTACACCTTC.

The rearrangement uses TRBV29-1 and TRBJ2-3; D is possibly TRBD1 or TRBD2 (5 bases each). Trimming shortened V by 7 bases and J by 2 bases, and 13 bases separated the two germline ends. CDR1 SQVTM and CDR2 ANQGSEA come from the germline V gene. The CDR3 runs 13 residues. Written as DNA, the CDR3 is TGCAGCGCACGGGACCCAATCACAGATACGCAGTATTTT. Protein sequence: CSARDPITDTQYF.

The rearrangement uses TRBV30 and TRBJ2-3; perhaps TRBD2 as D (6 bases). CDR3 length: 16 amino acids. V was trimmed by 2 bases and J by 6 bases, leaving 21 bases between them. Germline-derived CDR1 and CDR2 are GTSNPN and SVGIG (reference sequence). The DNA for the CDR3 is TGTGCCTGGAGTTATGTGGGGACTCAGTTTGGGGATACGCAGTATTTT. This translates into CAWSYVGTQFGDTQYF.

Comments on this clone: The sample contains more than one DNA sequence encoding this CDR3. The DNA of the CDR3 is TGTGCCTGGAGTGTTATCGGGAATCAGCCCCAGCATTTT. Amino acids: CAWSVIGNQPQHF. V is TRBV30 and J is TRBJ1-5, with no clear D. Trimming took 0 bases from V and 4 from J, leaving 7 bases between them. Germline CDR1 GTSNPN, CDR2 SVGIG (reference sequence). CDR3 length: 13 residues.

This clone was detected a few times. This chain connects TRBV7-2 to TRBJ1-2; weak D call: TRBD1 (5 bases). Germline values: CDR1 SGHTA, CDR2 FQGNSA. Deletions cut 6 bases from V and 2 bases from J, with 16 bases between. The CDR3 runs to 15 residues. CDR3 DNA sequence: TGTGCCAGCAGTCCCCAGGGCGGACTCAACTATGGCTACACCTTC. Its protein is CASSPQGGLNYGYTF.

The rearrangement links TRBV5-5 to TRBJ1-2; D gene unclear. V lost 0 bases to trimming and J lost 4 bases, with 7 bases between them. Germline V lookup: CDR1 SGHKS, CDR2 YYEKEE (reference sequence). The CDR3 is made up of 13 amino acids. In DNA, the CDR3 is TGTGCCAGCAGCTTGGAAACAGCCTATGGCTACACCTTC. It translates to CASSLETAYGYTF.

V gene TRBV6-5 combines with J gene TRBJ2-5, with D tentatively TRBD1 (6 bases). The CDR3 covers 14 residues. Germline V gene lookup returns CDR1 MNHEY and CDR2 SVGAGI. V gave up 6 bases and J gave up 4 bases, with 15 bases separating them. The CDR3 nucleotides read TGTGCCAGCAGGATGGCAGGGGTGCGAGAGACCCAGTACTTC. The encoded protein is CASRMAGVRETQYF.

This clone was seen only a few times. This chain connects TRBV5-6 to TRBJ1-5; D is uncertain. The CDR3 runs to 15 residues. Germline CDR1 SGHDT, CDR2 YYEEEE. Trimming removed 0 bases at V and 1 base at J, with 8 bases between. This chain's CDR3 is CASSLGPISNQPQHF. For the CDR3, the DNA is TGTGCCAGCAGCTTGGGCCCTATCAGCAATCAGCCCCAGCATTTT.

The chain recombines TRBV7-2 with TRBJ1-2, with D uncertain. This CDR3 contains 17 residues. Germline CDR1 SGHTA, CDR2 FQGNSA. Between the trimmed V and J ends, which lost 1 base and 1 base, there was a span of 16 bases. CDR3 in amino acids: CASSLDRSAGVNYGYTF. The CDR3 DNA follows: TGTGCCAGCAGCTTAGATAGGTCGGCAGGAGTTAACTATGGCTACACCTTC.

The chain joins TRBV29-1 to TRBJ1-4; maybe TRBD1 (5 bases). Germline CDR1 is SQVTM and CDR2 is ANQGSEA. CDR3 size: 13 residues. The CDR3 is CSGGGASGEKLFF. CDR3 nucleotide sequence: TGCAGTGGCGGAGGGGCCTCGGGGGAAAAACTGTTTTTT.

The CDR3 DNA sequence: TGTGCCAGCAGCTTGGCGCCGGCTGAGGCCAACGTCCTGACTTTC. This sequence encodes CASSLAPAEANVLTF. This rearrangement joins TRBV5-4 to TRBJ2-6; no reliable D call. The CDR3 has 15 amino acids. V shed 0 bases and J shed 6 bases, with 10 bases lying between them. Germline lookup yields CDR1 SGHNT and CDR2 YYREEE (reference sequence).

The CDR3 coding sequence is TGCGCCAGCAGCCAAGTTGCGGGGGGGACCGGGGAGCTGTTTTTT. Protein product: CASSQVAGGTGELFF. The rearrangement uses TRBV4-3 and TRBJ2-2; TRBD2 agrees at 9 bases. The junction had 2 bases not matched to a gene; V was cut back by 1 base and J by 5 bases. The CDR3 runs 15 residues. Germline CDR1 is LGHNA and CDR2 is YSLEER.

This clone was detected only a few times. The chain links TRBV15 to TRBJ2-5; 10 bases are shared with TRBD1. J lost 3 bases, V lost 3 bases, and 7 bases had no gene match. This CDR3 has 16 amino acids. CDR1 is LNHNV and CDR2 is YYDKDF in the germline V gene (reference sequence). Here the CDR3 reads CATSRRQGASEETQYF. The CDR3 coding sequence is TGTGCCACCAGCAGGAGACAGGGGGCCTCTGAAGAGACCCAGTACTTC.

CDR3: CASSEEVSYEQYF. The CDR3 coding sequence is TGTGCCAGCAGTGAGGAAGTGTCCTACGAGCAGTACTTC. This sequence joins TRBV25-1 and TRBJ2-7; no clear D. Germline V gene sequence: CDR1 MGHDK, CDR2 SYGVNS. Deletions cut 3 bases from V and 1 base from J, with 7 bases between. This CDR3 is 13 amino acids long.

The rearrangement uses TRBV4-2 and TRBJ1-2; 7 bases are a match to TRBD1. V lost 0 bases to trimming and J lost 3 bases; unmatched junction nucleotides: 4. CDR1 LGHNA and CDR2 YNFKEQ come from the germline V gene. This CDR3 is 15 amino acids long. CDR3 DNA sequence: TGTGCCAGCAGCCAAGATTTAGACAGGGACTATGGCTACACCTTC. Translation: CASSQDLDRDYGYTF.

The chain carries TRBV9 and TRBJ1-2; D is perhaps TRBD1 (5 bases). The CDR3 is 14 residues long. Germline CDR1 SGDLS, CDR2 YYNGEE. V was trimmed by 4 bases and J by 4 bases, leaving 14 bases between them. Here the CDR3 reads CASSPSSGGYGYTF. CDR3 coding DNA: TGTGCCAGCAGCCCGAGTTCTGGGGGCTATGGCTACACCTTC.

This rearrangement joins TRBV29-1 to TRBJ2-5; TRBD2 matches 7 bases. This CDR3 is built from 12 residues. The germline V gene has CDR1 SQVTM and CDR2 ANQGSEA. The trim removed 7 bases at V and 5 bases at J, leaving 7 bases unmatched. CDR3 region: CSGNRLAETQYF. The DNA of the CDR3 is TGCAGCGGAAACAGACTAGCCGAGACCCAGTACTTC.

The genes are TRBV5-1 and TRBJ1-2, with D maybe TRBD1 (6 bases). CDR1 and CDR2 from the germline V gene are SGHRS and YFSETQ. This CDR3 region has 14 residues. Trimming took 4 bases from V and 3 from J, leaving 13 bases between them. CDR3 sequence reads: CASSATGLDYGYTF. The CDR3 coding sequence is TGCGCCAGCAGCGCCACAGGGTTGGACTATGGCTACACCTTC.